The 29 T cell receptor beta chains below come from one sample, sequenced in a study of blood T cell repertoires in COVID-19. Only in-frame clones appear in the TCRdb table, and some are missing; sequencing was by immunoSEQ multiplex PCR. The sample contains approximately 180,000 clones, approximately 85% of which appear only once. Specimen: peripheral blood. The receptors come from a man in his 60s with acute or convalescent COVID-19.

The chain employs TRBV11-2 and TRBJ1-2, with D perhaps TRBD1 (5 bases). Germline V gene sequence: CDR1 SGHAT, CDR2 FQNNGV. The V gene lost 10 bases and the J gene lost 2 bases, with 11 bases spanning the gap. The CDR3 is made up of 12 amino acids. CDR3 DNA sequence: TGTGCCACTCGAGCAGGGAACTATGGCTACACCTTC. Its translation is CATRAGNYGYTF.

J is TRBJ2-2 and V is TRBV19; 9 bases fit TRBD2. V gave up 5 bases and J gave up 6 bases; unmatched junction bases: 7. CDR3 length: 15 amino acids. Germline loops: CDR1 LNHDA, CDR2 SQIVND (reference sequence). The CDR3 sequence: CASSGSGRVAGELFF. Here the CDR3 DNA reads TGTGCCAGTAGTGGTAGCGGGAGAGTGGCCGGGGAGCTGTTTTTT.

J is TRBJ2-1 and V is TRBV24-1; 10 nucleotides agree with TRBD2. V dropped 6 bases and J dropped 8; count of bases not matched to a gene: 12. The CDR3 extends over 16 amino acids. Germline CDR1 reads KGHDR; CDR2 reads SFDVKD. The CDR3 region has the DNA TGTGCCACCAGTCAACTTACTAGCGGGAATTGGGATGAGCAGTTCTTC. Its translation: CATSQLTSGNWDEQFF.

The DNA of the CDR3 is TGTGCCAGCAGTTTTCCGGGAAACACTGAAGCTTTCTTT. Translation: CASSFPGNTEAFF. This rearrangement joins TRBV28 to TRBJ1-1; D gene uncertain. Trimming cost V 3 bases and J 2 bases, with 7 bases left between them. The CDR3 extends over 13 amino acids. The V gene's germline CDR1 is MDHEN and CDR2 SYDVKM.

Regarding this clone: A read error may produce the germline difference seen at one junction end. J is TRBJ2-2 and V is TRBV7-7; 9 bases match TRBD1. CDR1 and CDR2 from the germline V gene are SSHAT and FNYEAQ (reference sequence). This CDR3 spans 17 amino acids. As DNA, the CDR3 is TGTGCTAGCAGCTTAAGTCGGACAGGGGTAGGACCGGGGGAGCTGTTTTTT. This translates into CASSLSRTGVGPGELFF. Variable domain in full (rest from reference TRBV7-7 and TRBJ2-2): GAGVSQSPRYKVTKRGQDVTLRCDPISSHATLYWYQQALGQGPEFLTYFNYEAQPDKSGLPSDRFSAERPEGSISTLTIQRTEQRDSAMYRCASSLSRTGVGPGELFFGEGSRLTVL.

This rearrangement joins TRBV3-1 (or the pseudogene TRBV3-2) to TRBJ1-5, with 8 positions matching TRBD1. The V and J ends lost 2 bases and 4 bases, in that order; junction bases with no gene match: 4. The CDR3 extends over 15 amino acids. CDR1 and CDR2 (germline): LGHDT, YNNKEL (reference sequence). This CDR3 is CASSQTRQGNQPQHF. The CDR3 DNA follows: TGTGCCAGCAGCCAAACCCGACAGGGGAATCAGCCCCAGCATTTT.

This clone was observed a handful of times. The V call is TRBV5-1, the J call TRBJ2-7; 9 positions agree with TRBD2. Trimming took 2 bases from V and 3 from J; bases not matched to a gene: 3. CDR1 is SGHRS, CDR2 YFSETQ, per germline. This CDR3 is built from 14 residues. CDR3 nucleotide sequence: TGCGCCAGCAGCTTAATTAGCGGGAGCTACGAGCAGTACTTC. Its protein product is CASSLISGSYEQYF.

This clone was observed a few times. The chain recombines TRBV7-9 with TRBJ2-1; D possibly corresponds to TRBD2 (6 bases). This CDR3 has 16 residues. In germline, CDR1 is SEHNR, CDR2 FQNEAQ (reference sequence). Trimming took off 5 bases at V and 5 bases at J, with 19 bases between the two ends. Written as DNA, the CDR3 is TGTGCCAGCAGCCTCGGAGGGGCGTTCCGGAACAATGAGCAGTTCTTC. Translated, it gives CASSLGGAFRNNEQFF. Full variable domain (remainder filled in from reference TRBV7-9 and TRBJ2-1): DTGVSQNPRHKITKRGQNVTFRCDPISEHNRLYWYRQTLGQGPEFLTYFQNEAQLEKSRLLSDRFSAERPKGSFSTLEIQRTEQGDSAMYLCASSLGGAFRNNEQFFGPGTRLTVL.

The J gene is TRBJ2-3, the V gene TRBV7-2, with 7 bases lining up with TRBD1. With V trimmed by 3 bases and J by 2 bases, 2 bases remained unmatched. This CDR3 is built from 14 residues. Germline assignment: CDR1 SGHTA and CDR2 FQGNSA. CDR3 sequence (DNA): TGTGCCAGCAGCTTCGACAGGGTCACAGATACGCAGTATTTT. As protein: CASSFDRVTDTQYF. Variable domain in full (rest from reference TRBV7-2 and TRBJ2-3): GAGVSQSPSNKVTEKGKDVELRCDPISGHTALYWYRQSLGQGLEFLIYFQGNSAPDKSGLPSDRFSAERTGGSVSTLTIQRTQQEDSAVYLCASSFDRVTDTQYFGPGTRLTVL.

The V call is TRBV4-2, the J call TRBJ2-1, with a tentative D call TRBD2 (6 bases). V was clipped by 0 bases and J by 5 bases, with 14 bases between them. The CDR3 extends over 16 amino acids. CDR1 LGHNA and CDR2 YNFKEQ come from the germline V gene. This chain's CDR3 is CASSQEVIADDNEQFF. CDR3 bases: TGTGCCAGCAGCCAAGAGGTAATAGCGGATGACAATGAGCAGTTCTTC.

V usage is TRBV4-2 and J usage is TRBJ2-1, with 7 bases lining up with TRBD2. CDR1 is LGHNA and CDR2 is YNFKEQ in the germline V gene. The CDR3 is 17 residues long. The ends lost 4 bases at V and 0 bases at J; junction bases unmatched: 9. The CDR3 loop reads CASSPLGRGSSYNEQFF. CDR3 sequence (DNA): TGTGCCAGCAGCCCCCTAGGGCGGGGGAGCTCCTACAATGAGCAGTTCTTC.

The chain is built from TRBV28 and TRBJ2-3; 8 nucleotides line up with TRBD2. The CDR3 consists of 15 residues. V lost 4 bases and J lost 3; bases outside the gene matches: 6. Germline V gene data show CDR1 as MDHEN and CDR2 as SYDVKM. The CDR3 sequence: CASSSERESTDTQYF. CDR3 DNA: TGTGCCAGCAGTTCCGAGCGGGAGTCGACAGATACGCAGTATTTT.

The chain links TRBV4-2 to TRBJ2-3; no clear D. Per the germline V gene, CDR1 is LGHNA and CDR2 is YNFKEQ. There are 15 residues in the CDR3. The V end was cut by 4 bases, the J end by 6 bases, with 17 bases between. The CDR3 reads CASSPTLASGDTQYF. CDR3 coding DNA: TGTGCCAGCAGCCCCACCCTGGCATCCGGGGATACGCAGTATTTT.

The chain carries TRBV4-3 and TRBJ2-7, with 7 nucleotides matching TRBD2. The CDR3 sequence is 17 residues long. Per germline, CDR1 LGHNA and CDR2 YSLEER. The junction had 10 bases not matched to a gene; V was cut back by 2 bases and J by 0 bases. Here the CDR3 reads CASSQIHGGSFSYEQYF. The CDR3 DNA follows: TGCGCCAGCAGCCAAATCCATGGCGGGAGTTTCTCCTACGAGCAGTACTTC.

In this sample, this clone turned up a few times. This rearrangement joins TRBV7-9 to TRBJ2-7; 7 bases map to TRBD1. The CDR3 runs to 13 residues. Per the germline V gene, CDR1 is SEHNR and CDR2 is FQNEAQ (reference sequence). V shed 8 bases and J 1 base; nucleotides not matched to a gene: 5. Here the CDR3 reads CASGGQRSYEQYF. The CDR3 nucleotides are TGTGCCAGCGGGGGACAGCGTTCCTACGAGCAGTACTTC.

This sequence joins TRBV7-2 and TRBJ2-7; TRBD1 matches at 7 bases. The J segment lost 0 bases and the V segment lost 4 bases, leaving 6 bases of the junction unmatched. Germline-derived CDR1 and CDR2 are SGHTA and FQGNSA. The CDR3 contains 15 residues. The CDR3 bases are TGTGCCAGCAGCTCTCGACAGGGTTCCTCCTACGAGCAGTACTTC. It encodes CASSSRQGSSYEQYF.

J is TRBJ1-4 and V is TRBV6-2 or TRBV6-3; perhaps TRBD1 as D (6 bases). CDR1 MNHEY and CDR2 SVGEGT come from the germline V gene. Trimming pared 6 bases from V and 7 bases from J, leaving 18 bases between. This CDR3 spans 15 amino acids. The chain's CDR3 is CASSGQLRDGEKLFF. As DNA, the CDR3 is TGTGCCAGCAGCGGACAGTTGAGGGATGGTGAAAAACTGTTTTTT.

The chain recombines TRBV5-1 with TRBJ1-4, with no clear D. The V gene lost 0 bases and the J gene lost 5 bases, with 11 bases spanning the gap. Germline V gene lookup returns CDR1 SGHRS and CDR2 YFSETQ. The CDR3 spans 15 residues. The CDR3 region is CASSLAGLHNEKLFF. CDR3 DNA sequence: TGCGCCAGCAGCTTGGCTGGACTACACAATGAAAAACTGTTTTTT.

Concerning this clone itself: The same CDR3 also results from other DNA sequences found in this sample. The CDR3, as DNA: TGTGCCAGCAGTTACTCTACAGGGAGAGAGACCCAGTACTTC. Amino acid sequence: CASSYSTGRETQYF. This chain uses TRBV6-2 or TRBV6-3 with TRBJ2-5; tentatively, D is TRBD1 (6 bases). The germline V gene encodes CDR1 MNHEY and CDR2 SVGEGT. V lost 0 bases, J lost 4 bases, and 9 bases lay in between. The CDR3 has 14 amino acids.

This chain links TRBV6-1 with TRBJ1-2; D is perhaps TRBD1 (5 bases). CDR3 length: 12 amino acids. CDR1 is MNHNS and CDR2 is SASEGT in the germline V gene. V dropped 1 base and J dropped 6 bases, with 6 bases sitting between them. Written as DNA, the CDR3 is TGTGCCAGCAGTGAAGTCAGGGATGGCTACACCTTC. This encodes CASSEVRDGYTF.

This clone appeared once. The CDR3 is CASSGDSTSGYTF. DNA for the CDR3: TGTGCCAGCAGTGGGGACTCAACGTCTGGCTACACCTTC. The chain recombines TRBV12-3 or TRBV12-4 with TRBJ1-2, with a weak D call TRBD1 (5 bases). V lost 5 bases and J 7 bases, leaving 14 bases between the germline ends. The CDR3 contains 13 residues.

The chain links TRBV23-1 to TRBJ1-1, with TRBD1 as a possible D gene (5 bases). TRBV23-1 carries the ORF label, with uncertain function. This CDR3 has 17 amino acids. V was trimmed by 4 bases and J by 0 bases, leaving 18 bases between them. CDR3 coding DNA: TGCGCCAGCAGTCTTCGCCCTACAGGTCACATGAACACTGAAGCTTTCTTT. The encoded protein is CASSLRPTGHMNTEAFF.

The chain recombines TRBV27 with TRBJ2-7; TRBD1 agrees at 9 bases. Germline values: CDR1 MNHEY, CDR2 SMNVEV (reference sequence). V shed 1 base, J shed 2 bases, and the junction held 6 bases outside the gene matches. This CDR3 contains 16 residues. The CDR3 sequence is CASSLLGGTGTYEQYF. CDR3 nucleotides: TGTGCCAGCAGTTTATTGGGGGGGACAGGGACCTACGAGCAGTACTTC.

The CDR3 sequence is CASSAGGGISYEQYF. DNA of the CDR3: TGTGCCAGCAGCGCAGGGGGCGGGATCTCCTACGAGCAGTACTTC. The chain is built from TRBV7-2 and TRBJ2-7, with 8 bases lining up with TRBD1. The CDR3 totals 15 residues. Trimming cost V 5 bases and J 0 bases; bases outside gene matches: 6. Germline CDR1 is SGHTA and CDR2 is FQGNSA.

This chain connects TRBV4-3 to TRBJ1-2; 7 positions match TRBD1. The CDR3 length is 16 residues. J was trimmed by 4 bases and V by 0 bases; bases with no gene match: 8. Germline CDR1 and CDR2: LGHNA and YSLEER. The CDR3 DNA sequence: TGCGCCAGCAGCCAAGATGTCATGGCAGGGGGCTATGGCTACACCTTC. It codes for CASSQDVMAGGYGYTF.

This rearrangement joins TRBV20-1 to TRBJ1-2; 10 nucleotides align to TRBD1. Germline V gives CDR1 DFQATT, CDR2 SNEGSKA (reference sequence). V lost 3 bases to trimming and J lost 0 bases; unmatched junction nucleotides: 1. The CDR3 is made up of 14 amino acids. This chain's CDR3 is CSASGTGANYGYTF. The DNA for the CDR3 is TGCAGTGCTAGTGGGACAGGGGCTAACTATGGCTACACCTTC.

The sample holds a few counts of this clone. The chain is built from TRBV6-4 and TRBJ2-3; D may be TRBD2 (6 bases). Germline-derived CDR1 and CDR2 are MRHNA and SNTAGT. Trimming shortened V by 3 bases and J by 1 base, and 11 bases separated the two germline ends. The CDR3 has 15 residues. The CDR3, as DNA: TGTGCCAGCAGTGAACTAGCATCGGGCACAGATACGCAGTATTTT. This gives the protein CASSELASGTDTQYF.

The rearrangement joins TRBV7-9 to TRBJ2-1, with 11 bases aligning to TRBD2. CDR1 and CDR2 (germline): SEHNR, FQNEAQ (reference sequence). There are 15 residues in the CDR3. With V trimmed by 5 bases and J by 10 bases, 10 bases remained unmatched. This CDR3 is CASSTGGLAATEQFF. The DNA of the CDR3 is TGTGCCAGCAGCACAGGGGGACTAGCGGCTACCGAGCAGTTCTTC.

The chain has TRBV2 and TRBJ2-3, with 8 nucleotides matching TRBD1. The length of the CDR3 is 15 residues. V was pared by 4 bases and J by 6 bases, with 9 bases of the junction left unmatched. Germline loops: CDR1 SNHLY, CDR2 FYNNEI. This chain's CDR3 is CASSVGRGRPDTQYF. The CDR3 DNA follows: TGTGCCAGCAGTGTTGGCAGGGGGCGGCCGGATACGCAGTATTTT.